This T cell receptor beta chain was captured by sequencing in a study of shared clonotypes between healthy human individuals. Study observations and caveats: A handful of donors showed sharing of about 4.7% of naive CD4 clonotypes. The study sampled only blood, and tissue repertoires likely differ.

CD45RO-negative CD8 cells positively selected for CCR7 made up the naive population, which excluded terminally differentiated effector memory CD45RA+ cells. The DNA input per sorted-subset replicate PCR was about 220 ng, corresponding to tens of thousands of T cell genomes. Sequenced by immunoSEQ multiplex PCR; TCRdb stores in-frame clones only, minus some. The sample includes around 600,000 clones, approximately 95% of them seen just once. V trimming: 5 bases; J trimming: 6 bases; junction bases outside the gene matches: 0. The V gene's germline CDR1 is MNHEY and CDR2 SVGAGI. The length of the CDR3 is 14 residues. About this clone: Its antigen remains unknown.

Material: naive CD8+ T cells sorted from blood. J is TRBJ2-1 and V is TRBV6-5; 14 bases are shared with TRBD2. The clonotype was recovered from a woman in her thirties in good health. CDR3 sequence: CASSGTSGSNEQFF. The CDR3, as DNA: TGTGCCAGCAGTGGGACTAGCGGGAGCAATGAGCAGTTCTTC.